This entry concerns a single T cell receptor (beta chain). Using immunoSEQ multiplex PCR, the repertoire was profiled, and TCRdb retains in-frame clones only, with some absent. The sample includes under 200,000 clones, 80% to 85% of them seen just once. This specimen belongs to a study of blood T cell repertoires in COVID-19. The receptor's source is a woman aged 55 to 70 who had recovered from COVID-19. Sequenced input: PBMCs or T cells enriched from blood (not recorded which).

CDR3 loop: CASSPDRYGYTF. The DNA for the CDR3 is TGTGCCAGCAGTCCGGACAGATATGGCTACACCTTC. This chain connects TRBV6-5 to TRBJ1-2; weak D call: TRBD1 (6 bases). V was shortened by 5 bases and J by 5 bases, with 9 bases between the two germline ends. CDR1 is MNHEY and CDR2 is SVGAGI in the germline V gene. This CDR3 spans 12 amino acids.